This T cell receptor (beta chain) comes out of a study of blood T cell repertoires in COVID-19 (dated by TCRdb to the early 2020s). For the study in its entirety: Samples covering the acute and convalescent phases of COVID-19 were provided by collaborators in the United States, Italy and Spain. Where available, HLA class I and class II types were obtained from metadata supplied by the sample provider rather than from assay-based typing. A freely available public database, intended as a resource for researchers studying the immune response to SARS-CoV-2, is where the repertoires were released. The dataset comprised deeply sampled blood TCRbeta repertoires from subjects exposed to, actively infected with, or recovered from COVID-19. Sample metadata almost always included a de-identified subject ID, COVID-19 status, age in years and sex. The prospective study material was composed of cDNA or gDNA derived from T cells, B-cell-depleted T cells, or PBMCs. Samples came from the ongoing ImmuneRACE study (first 160 participants) plus 1,254 subjects from 6 global collaborators.

Broader findings and caveats from the paper: Clinical and demographic metadata were provided uncurated, with the amount varying by source and participant.

Each collaborating institution followed its own protocols to collect whole blood in K2EDTA tubes. Collaborator samples were shipped for TCRbeta analysis as frozen whole blood, isolated PBMCs, or DNA extracted from either sample type. The immunoSEQ Assay, a bias-controlled multiplex PCR, was used to amplify TCRbeta CDR3 regions from genomic DNA. As for how the authors treated the data: The number of nucleated cells in each sample was estimated from the amplification of reference gene primers within the assay. To quantify the absolute abundance of each unique TCRbeta CDR3 rearrangement, sequence reads were collapsed and filtered. For each sample, productive Simpson clonality was calculated as the square root of Simpson's diversity index across productive rearrangements. Drawn from immuneACCESS, this table holds only the in-frame rearrangements with V and J called that TCRdb kept. Clones are partly lost; checked studies trace under half to an unresolved V gene and leave the rest unexplained. The V and J calls and clone size were taken over from that table, and D and trimming were inferred from the DNA. Across this sample there are 650,000 to 800,000 clones, with 85% to 90% seen only once. Together, the top ten hold approximately 0.3% of the sample.

The germline V gene sets CDR1 to KGHDR and CDR2 to SFDVKD. V is cut by 0 bases and J by 1 base, and the space between the germline ends is 23 bases. The CDR3 holds 20 amino acids from the cysteine to the phenylalanine. The read is trimmed to its CDR3 DNA, 60 bases read in frame from base 1. This clone was found many times. The specificity of this receptor is unknown. Qualities for individual bases were not recorded, and no much larger clone is one base off. The sequence was collected from a woman between 18 and 29 years old with acute or convalescent COVID-19. The rearranged chain carries TRBV24-1 and TRBJ1-1; TRBD1 is a possible D gene, resting on 6 matching bases. The sequencing sample was made of peripheral blood. The CDR3 region reads CATSDLLWGQSRKGNTEAFF. The nucleotide sequence reads as follows: TGTGCCACCAGTGATTTGCTGTGGGGGCAGAGTCGTAAGGGGAACACTGAAGCTTTCTTT.